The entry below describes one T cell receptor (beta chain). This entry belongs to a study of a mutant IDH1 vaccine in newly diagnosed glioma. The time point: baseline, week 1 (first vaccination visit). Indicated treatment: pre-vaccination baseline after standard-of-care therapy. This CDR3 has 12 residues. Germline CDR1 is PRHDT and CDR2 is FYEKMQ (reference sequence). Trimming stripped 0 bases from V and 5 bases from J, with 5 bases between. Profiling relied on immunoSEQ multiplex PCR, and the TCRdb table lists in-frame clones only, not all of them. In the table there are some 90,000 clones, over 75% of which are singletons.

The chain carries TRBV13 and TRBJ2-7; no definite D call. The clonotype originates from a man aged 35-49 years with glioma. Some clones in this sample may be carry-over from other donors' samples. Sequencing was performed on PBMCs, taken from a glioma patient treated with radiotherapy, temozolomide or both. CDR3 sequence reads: CASSLGLDEQYF. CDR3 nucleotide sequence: TGTGCCAGCAGCTTAGGTCTCGACGAGCAGTACTTC.